These 8 T cell receptor beta chains were all obtained from the same sample, sequenced in a study of shared clonotypes between healthy human individuals. Method: immunoSEQ multiplex PCR; TCRdb's copy keeps in-frame clones and lacks some. The sample includes fewer than 800,000 clones, about 91% of them seen just once. Naive CD8 cells lacked CD45RO and underwent positive selection for CCR7, leaving out terminally differentiated effector memory CD45RA+ cells. The source material was naive CD8+ T cells sorted from blood. Receptor source: a man aged 25 to 40 in good health.

This clone appeared once. V is TRBV7-9 and J is TRBJ2-1; D uncertain. The length of the CDR3 is 13 residues. Between the trimmed V and J ends, which lost 1 base and 6 bases, there was a span of 7 bases. Germline assignment: CDR1 SEHNR and CDR2 FQNEAQ (reference sequence). This CDR3 reads CASSLGWINEQFF. DNA of the CDR3: TGTGCCAGCAGCTTAGGATGGATCAATGAGCAGTTCTTC.

The count of this clone is one. The same CDR3 also results from other DNA sequences found in this sample. This chain links TRBV15 with TRBJ2-7; the D is unclear. V was trimmed by 0 bases and J by 1 base, leaving 4 bases between them. This CDR3 has 13 amino acids. Germline-derived CDR1 and CDR2 are LNHNV and YYDKDF (reference sequence). The CDR3, as DNA: TGTGCCACCAGCAGAGACCAGTCCTACGAGCAGTACTTC. The encoded protein is CATSRDQSYEQYF.

This clone was seen more than once but under ten times. This rearrangement joins TRBV27 to TRBJ2-7; 10 positions agree with TRBD1. The ends lost 2 bases at V and 5 bases at J; junction bases unmatched: 6. From germline, CDR1 is MNHEY and CDR2 SMNVEV (reference sequence). The CDR3 runs to 15 residues. CDR3 sequence (DNA): TGTGCCAGCAGTTTAGGGACAGGGGAGACCGACGAGCAGTACTTC. The encoded protein is CASSLGTGETDEQYF.

The V call is TRBV4-1, the J call TRBJ2-2; 8 bases map to TRBD2. The CDR3 is 16 amino acids. The trim removed 0 bases at V and 7 bases at J, leaving 7 bases unmatched. CDR1 is MGHRA and CDR2 is YSYEKL in the germline V gene. CDR3 sequence: CASSQDTGRAVGELFF. For the CDR3, the DNA is TGCGCCAGCAGCCAAGATACCGGGAGGGCCGTCGGGGAGCTGTTTTTT.

Remarks on this clone: Different DNA sequences within this sample yield the same CDR3. V usage is TRBV5-6 and J usage is TRBJ2-7; tentatively, D is TRBD2 (5 bases). V lost 2 bases and J lost 7, with 13 bases in between. The CDR3 has 13 amino acids. Germline V lookup: CDR1 SGHDT, CDR2 YYEEEE. The CDR3 sequence: CASSFWTGKEQYF. The CDR3, as DNA: TGTGCCAGCAGCTTTTGGACTGGTAAGGAGCAGTACTTC.

The chain couples TRBV5-1 to TRBJ2-1; 15 bases match TRBD2. The germline V gene has CDR1 SGHRS and CDR2 YFSETQ. The CDR3 consists of 21 residues. The J segment lost 0 bases and the V segment lost 2 bases, leaving 12 bases of the junction unmatched. The CDR3 spells CASSFTGLAGGPRSSYNEQFF. The CDR3 bases are TGCGCCAGCAGCTTCACGGGACTAGCGGGAGGCCCTAGAAGCTCCTACAATGAGCAGTTCTTC.

This clone occurred once. The genes are TRBV5-4 and TRBJ2-7, with 10 bases identical to TRBD1. Trimming took 4 bases from V and 4 from J; bases not matched to a gene: 8. The CDR3 is 15 residues long. CDR1 SGHNT and CDR2 YYREEE come from the germline V gene (reference sequence). CDR3 sequence reads: CASSAWTGGDYEQYF. In DNA form, the CDR3 reads TGTGCCAGCAGCGCATGGACAGGGGGGGATTACGAGCAGTACTTC.

The V gene is TRBV5-4, the J gene TRBJ2-7, with TRBD2 matching 8 bases. The CDR3 loop spans 15 amino acids. Germline lookup yields CDR1 SGHNT and CDR2 YYREEE (reference sequence). J was trimmed by 6 bases and V by 4 bases; bases with no gene match: 12. The CDR3 here is CASSPGLASDSEQYF. The CDR3 DNA follows: TGTGCCAGCAGCCCCGGACTAGCTTCAGACAGCGAGCAGTACTTC. The full variable domain, in which reference TRBV5-4 and TRBJ2-7 provide the parts outside the CDR3, is ETGVTQSPTHLIKTRGQQVTLRCSSQSGHNTVSWYQQALGQGPQFIFQYYREEENGRGNFPPRFSGLQFPNYSSELNVNALELDDSALYLCASSPGLASDSEQYFGPGTRLTVT.